Included here is one TCR beta chain sequence, with context. The antigen is not known. Using RNA transcripts as the source, TCR beta CDR3 regions were amplified. The TCR CDR3 first-round RT-PCR relied on the HTBI primer set. One entry per CDR3 protein results from TCRdb running MiXCR on the multiplex PCR reads. The repertoire consists of some 380,000 distinct CDR3 sequences, with about 13% occurring once and the leading ten covering more than 20%. The CDR3 sequence is 14 residues long. Trimming left V 3 bases short and J 4 bases short, with 11 bases between. The data derive from a study of T cells in Graves' hyperthyroidism and ophthalmopathy. Subjects aged 18 to 65 presented with newly diagnosed hyperthyroidism of less than 2 months' duration. Broader study findings: Ophthalmopathy stood apart from stable hyperthyroidism in a 13 V-J model.

Input material: blood. The clonotype originates from a man aged 30-40 years with Graves' hyperthyroidism that later progressed to Graves' ophthalmopathy. J is TRBJ2-3 and V is TRBV12-3 or TRBV12-4, with D perhaps TRBD1 (6 bases). CDR3 bases: TGTGCCAGCAGTTTTAGACAGGCGTCAGATACGCAGTATTTT. The encoded protein is CASSFRQASDTQYF.